The present T cell receptor beta chain was sequenced within a study of cytomegalovirus exposure and HLA in healthy donors. The CDR3 runs to 12 residues. V lost 2 bases to trimming and J lost 8 bases, with 9 bases between them. Germline V lookup: CDR1 MNHEY, CDR2 SVGAGI. Both 60 Vbeta primers and 13 Jbeta primers went into the PCR. Some clones are missing from TCRdb's copy, which holds only in-frame ones; the method was immunoSEQ multiplex PCR. The table lists about 130,000 clones, about 61% of them singletons. This receptor was taken from a woman aged 35 to 49 in good health and CMV-seronegative. The chain is built from TRBV6-5 and TRBJ1-2, with D hard to call. Input material: PBMCs. In nucleotides, the CDR3 is TGTGCCAGCAGTTACGGGTCGGGGGGCTACACCTTC. Amino acids: CASSYGSGGYTF.